This TCR beta chain was retrieved from a study of control samples from healthy donors and cancer patients. Here immunoSEQ multiplex PCR was the method, and the copy in TCRdb shows in-frame clones only, minus some. The table records 150,000 to 200,000 clones, roughly 90% of them present only once. This clone was picked up one time. The trim removed 5 bases at V and 0 bases at J, leaving 4 bases unmatched. The CDR3 has 14 amino acids. The germline V gene encodes CDR1 SGDLS and CDR2 YYNGEE. The TCR was taken from a young woman in good health. Input material: blood. The genes are TRBV9 and TRBJ2-7; 8 bases agree with TRBD2. The CDR3 is CASSDTSGSYEQYF. The CDR3 DNA reads as TGTGCCAGCAGTGATACTAGCGGCTCCTACGAGCAGTACTTC.